The sequence of this TCR beta chain was determined in a study of Graves' ophthalmopathy and Graves' hyperthyroidism. Orbital computed tomography, together with clinical symptoms, serum thyroxine, TRAb and thyroid ultrasound, was used for diagnosis. On this clonotype: Its specificity is unknown.

Study observations and caveats: Ophthalmopathy progression was predicted with under 71% sensitivity and roughly 72% specificity.

Amplified TCR beta CDR3 regions were obtained using RNA transcripts as template. The authors performed first-round RT-PCR with HTBI primers and then a second-round multiplex PCR. One entry per CDR3 protein, called by TCRdb with MiXCR from the multiplex PCR reads. Among under 200,000 distinct CDR3 sequences listed, less than 45% were seen once. The clonotype comes from a woman in her thirties or forties with Graves' ophthalmopathy. Sequenced sample: peripheral blood.

This CDR3 is CASSLLAGGTNQETQYF. Written as DNA, the CDR3 is TGTGCCAGCAGCTTGCTCGCGGGAGGCACCAATCAAGAGACCCAGTACTTC. The chain carries TRBV5-5 and TRBJ2-5; TRBD2 matches 8 bases. The CDR3 loop spans 17 amino acids. Germline trimming cut 1 base from V and 2 bases from J; bases unmatched to any gene: 10. Germline V CDR1 and CDR2: SGHKS, YYEKEE (reference sequence).